The 14 T cell receptor beta chains listed next were all sequenced from one sample in a study of blood T cell repertoires in COVID-19. Using immunoSEQ multiplex PCR, the repertoire was profiled, and TCRdb retains in-frame clones only, with some absent. The sample shows tens of thousands of clones, just over 85% of them seen only once. The sample consisted of peripheral blood. All receptors come from a human donor in a cohort sampled during active COVID-19.

CDR3 region: CASSHSGGSGNTDTQYF. The CDR3, as DNA: TGTGCCAGCAGCCATAGCGGGGGGAGTGGAAACACAGATACGCAGTATTTT. The chain is built from TRBV21-1 and TRBJ2-3; the D call of TRBD2 is as the table states it, not checked on the DNA. TRBV21-1 is tagged as a pseudogene. This CDR3 is built from 17 residues.

The rearrangement links TRBV11-3 to TRBJ2-3; 12 bases are shared with TRBD1. Trimming removed 5 bases from V and 6 bases from J; junction bases left unmatched: 15. The CDR3 loop spans 18 amino acids. CDR1 is SGHNT, CDR2 YENEEA, per germline. The CDR3 region has the DNA TGTGCCAGCAGCCCCGGGACAGGGGGCGGAGGGATGGTGGATACGCAGTATTTT. Its translation is CASSPGTGGGGMVDTQYF.

The sample holds one count of this clone. The V call is TRBV6-2 or TRBV6-3, the J call TRBJ2-4, with 10 bases identical to TRBD1. The trim removed 5 bases at V and 6 bases at J, leaving 4 bases unmatched. The CDR3 has 14 residues. Germline V CDR1 and CDR2: MNHEY, SVGEGT. CDR3 in DNA: TGTGCCAGCAGTCCCCGGGACAGGGGAAACATTCAGTACTTC. This encodes CASSPRDRGNIQYF.

The V call is TRBV12-5, the J call TRBJ2-5; the match to TRBD1 covers 8 bases. Trimming at V came to 6 bases and at J to 5 bases, leaving 2 bases not matched to a gene. The germline V gene has CDR1 LGHNT and CDR2 FRNRAP. The CDR3 runs 12 residues. This chain's CDR3 is CASGGQAETQYF. Here the CDR3 DNA reads TGTGCTAGTGGGGGACAGGCGGAGACCCAGTACTTC.

The rearrangement links TRBV5-1 to TRBJ2-1, with a tentative D call TRBD1 (5 bases). The germline V gene has CDR1 SGHRS and CDR2 YFSETQ. This CDR3 is 13 amino acids long. V was shortened by 6 bases and J by 3 bases, with 10 bases between the two germline ends. This CDR3 is CASMIQGYNEQFF. CDR3 nucleotide sequence: TGCGCCAGCATGATTCAGGGCTACAATGAGCAGTTCTTC.

The V gene is TRBV7-3, the J gene TRBJ2-5; 8 nucleotides agree with TRBD1. The CDR3 consists of 18 residues. With V trimmed by 1 base and J by 1 base, 11 bases remained unmatched. Germline lookup yields CDR1 SGHTA and CDR2 FQGTGA. The CDR3 sequence is CASSLNPPDRGSQETQYF. The CDR3 coding sequence is TGTGCCAGCAGCTTAAACCCGCCCGACAGGGGTTCCCAAGAGACCCAGTACTTC. The variable domain in full, completed from reference TRBV7-3 and TRBJ2-5, reads GAGVSQTPSNKVTEKGKYVELRCDPISGHTALYWYRQSLGQGPEFLIYFQGTGAADDSGLPNDRFFAVRPEGSVSTLKIQRTERGDSAVYLCASSLNPPDRGSQETQYFGPGTRLLVL.

The rearrangement uses TRBV6-5 and TRBJ2-7, with TRBD1 as a possible D gene (5 bases). Germline V CDR1 and CDR2: MNHEY, SVGAGI. The germline V and J ends were trimmed by 5 bases and 2 bases, with 13 bases remaining between them. The CDR3 is made up of 14 amino acids. The chain's CDR3 is CASSPPRQPYEQYF. As DNA, the CDR3 is TGTGCCAGCAGTCCCCCCCGACAGCCCTACGAGCAGTACTTC.

The V and J genes are TRBV15 and TRBJ2-5; no firm D call. This CDR3 is built from 15 residues. Germline CDR1 is LNHNV and CDR2 is YYDKDF (reference sequence). V was clipped by 0 bases and J by 3 bases, with 11 bases between them. The CDR3 reads CATSRDTTAKETQYF. CDR3 bases: TGTGCCACCAGCAGAGATACAACAGCAAAAGAGACCCAGTACTTC.

The rearrangement links TRBV11-2 to TRBJ2-3, with D possibly TRBD2 on 6 matching bases. Germline V gives CDR1 SGHAT, CDR2 FQNNGV. V lost 3 bases to trimming and J lost 1 base, with 11 bases between them. The CDR3 sequence is 15 residues long. The CDR3 DNA reads TGTGCCAGCAGCTTGGCCGGGGGAGGCACAGATACGCAGTATTTT. As protein: CASSLAGGGTDTQYF.

The J gene is TRBJ2-7, the V gene TRBV6-5; D might be TRBD2 (7 bases). V was trimmed by 5 bases and J by 2 bases, leaving 16 bases between them. The CDR3 covers 15 residues. Germline CDR1 MNHEY, CDR2 SVGAGI. The CDR3 DNA reads TGTGCCAGCAGTAGACTACAGGGAGGGACCTACGAGCAGTACTTC. It yields the protein CASSRLQGGTYEQYF.

CDR3 nucleotides: TGTGCCAGTAGTGAACAGGGGGCGATGACTGAAGCTTTCTTT. As protein: CASSEQGAMTEAFF. This rearrangement joins TRBV19 to TRBJ1-1; 9 bases map to TRBD1. V trimming: 5 bases; J trimming: 5 bases; junction bases outside the gene matches: 6. From germline, CDR1 is LNHDA and CDR2 SQIVND (reference sequence). The CDR3 runs 14 residues.

This chain joins TRBV2 and TRBJ2-7; weak D call: TRBD1 (6 bases). V shed 6 bases and J shed 2 bases, with 14 bases lying between them. The CDR3 totals 14 residues. Germline V gives CDR1 SNHLY, CDR2 FYNNEI. The CDR3: CASRKTGTAYEQYF. The CDR3 DNA follows: TGTGCCAGCAGGAAAACAGGGACGGCCTACGAGCAGTACTTC. Looking up the rest from reference TRBV2 and TRBJ2-7 gives the full variable domain: EPEVTQTPSHQVTQMGQEVILRCVPISNHLYFYWYRQILGQKVEFLVSFYNNEISEKSEIFDDQFSVERPDGSNFTLKIRSTKLEDSAMYFCASRKTGTAYEQYFGPGTRLTVT.

The rearrangement joins TRBV13 to TRBJ2-2; 11 nucleotides match TRBD1. This CDR3 is built from 15 residues. The germline V gene encodes CDR1 PRHDT and CDR2 FYEKMQ (reference sequence). The V and J ends lost 5 bases and 7 bases, in that order; junction bases with no gene match: 6. CDR3 sequence reads: CASSRRTGGIGELFF. The CDR3 DNA is TGTGCCAGCAGCCGAAGGACAGGGGGCATCGGGGAGCTGTTTTTT.

The chain couples TRBV3-1 (or the pseudogene TRBV3-2) to TRBJ1-2; 7 bases align to TRBD1. The CDR3 extends over 14 amino acids. Germline trimming cut 0 bases from V and 4 bases from J; bases unmatched to any gene: 2. CDR1 and CDR2 (germline): LGHDT, YNNKEL (reference sequence). The CDR3 here is CASSQETGLYGYTF. The DNA for the CDR3 is TGTGCCAGCAGCCAAGAGACAGGGCTCTATGGCTACACCTTC.